The clone carrying this T cell receptor (beta chain) was observed a handful of times. Its matching antigen is unknown. This record comes from a study of vaccination and CD4 T cells after COVID-19. In the study overall: Following dose two, a median approximately 72 days (range 14 to 241) passed before post-vaccine samples were taken. Culture controls were given either a CEFX pool, an HIV-1 Nef pool, or no peptide.

CDR1 is DFQATT, CDR2 SNEGSKA, per germline (reference sequence). There are 15 residues in the CDR3. V lost 0 bases, J lost 3 bases, and 5 bases stayed unmatched. Cultured CD4+ T cell DNA was sequenced using the Oncomine TCR Beta short-read assay. Investigators isolated genomic DNA from cultured CD4+ T cells. TCRdb re-called the PCR reads with MiXCR, one entry per CDR3 protein. Of approximately 18,000 distinct CDR3 sequences in the sample, more than 55% are singletons; the top ten hold approximately 11%. Sample treatment: roughly 10-day PBMC culture with coronavirus spike peptide pools or control peptides (ViraFEST assay).

Sequencing input: CD4+ T cells from blood, cultured in vitro. This TCR was recovered from a human donor who had recovered from COVID-19. This chain connects TRBV20-1 to TRBJ2-7, with 10 positions matching TRBD2. CDR3 sequence reads: CSARDPTSGIYEQYF. CDR3 in DNA: TGCAGTGCTAGAGATCCCACTAGCGGGATCTACGAGCAGTACTTC.